This T cell receptor beta chain was observed in a study of blood T cell repertoires in COVID-19. The protocol was immunoSEQ multiplex PCR, while the TCRdb copy is restricted to in-frame clones and leaves out a portion. The sample lists approximately 300,000 clones, 89% seen once, with under 7.5% in the top ten. V was shortened by 4 bases and J by 0 bases, with 9 bases between the two germline ends. The CDR3 runs 14 residues. Per germline, CDR1 SEHNR and CDR2 FQNEAQ (reference sequence). The sample comprised peripheral blood. The gene calls are TRBV7-9 and TRBJ1-1; D is unresolved. This clonotype was sampled from a man aged 18-30 years who had recovered from COVID-19. CDR3 coding DNA: TGTGCCAGCAGCTATCCGACATTGAACACTGAAGCTTTCTTT. Protein: CASSYPTLNTEAFF.